Shown below are 11 T cell receptor beta chains from a single sample sequenced in a study of T cells in women clearing cervical HPV infection. Sequenced by immunoSEQ multiplex PCR; TCRdb stores in-frame clones only, minus some. The data show 35,000 to 45,000 clones, and the top ten clones hold more than 1%. The specimen was blood buffy coat. The receptors shown here come from a woman between 18 and 70 years old with a cervical HPV16 infection that either progressed to CIN3+ or cleared (not recorded which).

On this clone: Read coverage stops 3 residues before the CDR3 terminus; the germline J gene supplies the remainder. The rearrangement joins TRBV2 to TRBJ2-1, with 7 positions matching TRBD2. The CDR3 has 15 residues. Germline CDR1 SNHLY, CDR2 FYNNEI. J was trimmed by 2 bases and V by 4 bases; bases with no gene match: 5. Partial CDR3 DNA: TGTGCCAGCAGTGCCAACGGGGGGACCTACAATGAG. Its protein product is CASSANGGTYNE. From start to end, the CDR3 is CASSANGGTYNEQFF.

As concerns this clone: The read halts 3 residues ahead of the CDR3 end, with the missing end drawn from the germline J gene. The chain uses TRBV7-2 and TRBJ2-5, with 7 bases lining up with TRBD1. Germline V gene lookup returns CDR1 SGHTA and CDR2 FQGNSA. This CDR3 region has 13 residues. The V segment lost 7 bases and the J segment 2 bases; nucleotides outside the gene matches: 4. CDR3 residues: CASKLTGQETQYF. CDR3 DNA, as far as it was read: TGTGCCAGCAAACTGACAGGGCAAGAGACC.

About this clone: Read data end 3 residues before the CDR3 end; the end is taken from the germline J gene. The chain has TRBV10-1 and TRBJ2-7, with D unresolved. CDR3 size: 13 residues. CDR1 is WNHNN, CDR2 SYGVQD, per germline (reference sequence). Trimming took 4 bases from V and 4 from J, leaving 11 bases between them. The CDR3 reads CASSAAGPYEQYF. The sequenced part of the CDR3 DNA is TGCGCCAGCAGTGCGGCAGGTCCGTACGAG.

About this clone itself: From the germline J gene comes the end of the CDR3, since the read stops 3 residues before it. The rearrangement uses TRBV2 and TRBJ2-3; D unclear. CDR1 and CDR2 from the germline V gene are SNHLY and FYNNEI. The CDR3 consists of 14 residues. CDR3 in amino acids: CASNWAGYQETQYF. The CDR3 DNA, read in part, is TGTGCCAGCAACTGGGCCGGATACCAAGAGACG.

CDR3 bases read: TGTGCCAGCTCACCGGAAACGGGGTCCTCCTACGAG. Translated, it gives CASSPETGSSYE. The full-length CDR3 reads as CASSPETGSSYEQYF. The V gene is TRBV18, the J gene TRBJ2-7; TRBD2 is a possible D gene (5 bases). The read comes to an end 3 residues before the CDR3 does, leaving the germline J gene to fill in the end. The germline CDR1 and CDR2 sequences are KGHSH and LQKENI. V lost 3 bases and J lost 0, with 12 bases in between. CDR3 length: 15 residues.

Regarding this clone: The read stops 3 residues short of the end of the CDR3; the missing end is completed from the germline J gene. The chain employs TRBV18 and TRBJ1-4, with D maybe TRBD1 (6 bases). The CDR3 totals 16 residues. Germline V gene data show CDR1 as KGHSH and CDR2 as LQKENI. Trimming pared 3 bases from V and 2 bases from J, leaving 13 bases between. CDR3 sequence: CASSPGGAGTNEKLFF. Partial CDR3 DNA: TGTGCCAGCTCACCCGGGGGGGCAGGCACTAATGAAAAA.

Comments on this clone: The read is 3 residues too short to cover the CDR3 end, so that end is filled in from the germline J gene. The chain recombines TRBV29-1 with TRBJ2-3, with 9 bases identical to TRBD1. J gave up 6 bases and V 2 bases, and 6 bases lay outside the gene matches. The CDR3 extends over 14 amino acids. Germline CDR1 SQVTM, CDR2 ANQGSEA. CDR3 bases read: TGCAGCGTTGAACAACAGGGGGCGTCGGATACG. It specifies CSVEQQGASDT. The whole CDR3 is CSVEQQGASDTQYF.

Concerning this clone itself: The CDR3 end is not reached by the read, which stops 3 residues before it; the germline J gene fills it in. V and J are TRBV19 and TRBJ1-4; unclear D gene. Germline-derived CDR1 and CDR2 are LNHDA and SQIVND (reference sequence). CDR3 size: 15 residues. CDR3 DNA, as far as it was read: TGTGCCAGTACGATGGAGGCAGCGTATAATTCACCA. It is translated as CASTMEAAYNSP. The CDR3 as a whole reads CASTMEAAYNSPLFF.

With regard to this clone: From the germline J gene comes the end of the CDR3, since the read stops 3 residues before it. The V gene is TRBV4-1, the J gene TRBJ2-7, with a tentative D call TRBD1 (5 bases). Germline CDR1 reads MGHRA; CDR2 reads YSYEKL. The CDR3 extends over 14 amino acids. V was pared by 5 bases and J by 0 bases, with 11 bases between. CDR3 protein: CASSYRLSSYEQYF. The sequenced CDR3 bases are TGCGCCAGCAGCTACAGGTTGAGCTCCTACGAG.

With respect to this clone: From the germline J gene comes the end of the CDR3, since the read stops 3 residues before it. This chain links TRBV7-9 with TRBJ1-2; possibly TRBD1 for D (5 bases). From germline, CDR1 is SEHNR and CDR2 FQNEAQ (reference sequence). This CDR3 comprises 13 residues. V lost 3 bases and J 3 bases, leaving 8 bases between the germline ends. CDR3 sequence: CASSLDIDYGYTF. CDR3 DNA, as far as it was read: TGTGCCAGCAGCTTGGACATTGACTATGGC.

Turning to this clone: The read ends 3 residues before the CDR3 terminus; that terminus is restored from the germline J gene. V usage is TRBV9 and J usage is TRBJ2-1; tentative D call: TRBD2 (6 bases). The CDR3 spans 14 residues. The V end lost 4 bases, the J end lost 4 bases, and 12 bases lay between the germline ends. The germline V gene has CDR1 SGDLS and CDR2 YYNGEE. The CDR3 bases that were read are TGTGCCAGCAGCTCCGGGACTTTTTACAATGAG. Protein: CASSSGTFYNE. The entire CDR3 protein reads CASSSGTFYNEQFF.